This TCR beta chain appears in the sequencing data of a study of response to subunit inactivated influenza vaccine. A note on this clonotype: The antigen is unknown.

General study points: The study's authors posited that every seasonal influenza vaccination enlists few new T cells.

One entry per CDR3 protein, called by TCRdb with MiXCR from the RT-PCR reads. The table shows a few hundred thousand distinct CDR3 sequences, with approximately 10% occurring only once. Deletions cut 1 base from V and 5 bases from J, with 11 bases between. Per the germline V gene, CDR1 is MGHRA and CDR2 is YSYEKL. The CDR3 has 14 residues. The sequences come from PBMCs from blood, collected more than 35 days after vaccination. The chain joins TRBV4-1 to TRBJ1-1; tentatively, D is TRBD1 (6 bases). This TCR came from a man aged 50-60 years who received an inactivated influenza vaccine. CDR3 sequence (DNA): TGCGCCAGCAGCCAAGTTGGGGGCGGGACTGAAGCTTTCTTT. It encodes CASSQVGGGTEAFF.